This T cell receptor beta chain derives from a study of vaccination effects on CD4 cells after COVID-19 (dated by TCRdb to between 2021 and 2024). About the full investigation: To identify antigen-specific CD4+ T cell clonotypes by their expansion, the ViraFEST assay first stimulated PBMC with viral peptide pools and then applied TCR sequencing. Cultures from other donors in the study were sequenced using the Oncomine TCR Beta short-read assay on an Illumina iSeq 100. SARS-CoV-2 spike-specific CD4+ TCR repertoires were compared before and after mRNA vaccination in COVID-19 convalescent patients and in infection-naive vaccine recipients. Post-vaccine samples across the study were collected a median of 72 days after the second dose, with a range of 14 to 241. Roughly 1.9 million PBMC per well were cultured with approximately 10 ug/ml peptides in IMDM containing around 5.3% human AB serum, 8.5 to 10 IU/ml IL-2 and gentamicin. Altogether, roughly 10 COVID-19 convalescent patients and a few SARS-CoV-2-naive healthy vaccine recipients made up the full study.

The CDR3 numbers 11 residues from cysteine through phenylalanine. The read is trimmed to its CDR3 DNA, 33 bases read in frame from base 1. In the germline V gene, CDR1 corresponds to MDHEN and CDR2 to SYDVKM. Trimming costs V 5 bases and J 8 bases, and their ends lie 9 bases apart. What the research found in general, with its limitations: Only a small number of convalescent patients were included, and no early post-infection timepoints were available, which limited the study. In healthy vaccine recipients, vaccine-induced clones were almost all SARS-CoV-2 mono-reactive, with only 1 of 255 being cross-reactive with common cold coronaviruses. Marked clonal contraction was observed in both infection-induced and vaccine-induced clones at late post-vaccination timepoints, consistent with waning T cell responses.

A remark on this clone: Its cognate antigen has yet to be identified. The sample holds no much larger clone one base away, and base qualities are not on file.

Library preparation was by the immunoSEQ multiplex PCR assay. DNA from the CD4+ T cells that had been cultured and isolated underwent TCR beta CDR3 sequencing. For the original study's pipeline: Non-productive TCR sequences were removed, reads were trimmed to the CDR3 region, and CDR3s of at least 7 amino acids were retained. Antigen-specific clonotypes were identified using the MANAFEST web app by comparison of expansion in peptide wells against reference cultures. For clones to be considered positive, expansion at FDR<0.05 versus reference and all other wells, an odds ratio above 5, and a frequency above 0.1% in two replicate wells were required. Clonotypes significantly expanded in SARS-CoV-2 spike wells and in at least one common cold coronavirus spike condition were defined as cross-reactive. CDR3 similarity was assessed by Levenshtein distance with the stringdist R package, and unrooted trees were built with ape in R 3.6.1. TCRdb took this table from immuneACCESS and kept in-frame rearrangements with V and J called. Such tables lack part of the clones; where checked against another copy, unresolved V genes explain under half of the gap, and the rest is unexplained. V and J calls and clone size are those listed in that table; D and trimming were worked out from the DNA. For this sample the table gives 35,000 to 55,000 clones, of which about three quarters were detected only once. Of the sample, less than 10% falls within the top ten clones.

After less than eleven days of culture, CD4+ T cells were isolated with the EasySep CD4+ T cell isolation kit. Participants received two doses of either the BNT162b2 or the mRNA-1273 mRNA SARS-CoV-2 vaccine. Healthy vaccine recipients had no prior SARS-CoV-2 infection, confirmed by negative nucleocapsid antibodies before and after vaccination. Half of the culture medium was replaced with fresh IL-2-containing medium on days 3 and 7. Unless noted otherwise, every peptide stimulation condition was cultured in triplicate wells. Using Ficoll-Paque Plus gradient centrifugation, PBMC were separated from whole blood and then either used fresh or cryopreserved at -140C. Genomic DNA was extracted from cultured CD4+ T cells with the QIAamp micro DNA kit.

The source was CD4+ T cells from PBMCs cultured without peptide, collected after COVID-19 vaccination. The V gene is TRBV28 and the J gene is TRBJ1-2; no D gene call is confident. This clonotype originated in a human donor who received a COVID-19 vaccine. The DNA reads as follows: TGTGCCAGCAGTGGGGTCCGCGGCTACACCTTC. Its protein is CASSGVRGYTF.